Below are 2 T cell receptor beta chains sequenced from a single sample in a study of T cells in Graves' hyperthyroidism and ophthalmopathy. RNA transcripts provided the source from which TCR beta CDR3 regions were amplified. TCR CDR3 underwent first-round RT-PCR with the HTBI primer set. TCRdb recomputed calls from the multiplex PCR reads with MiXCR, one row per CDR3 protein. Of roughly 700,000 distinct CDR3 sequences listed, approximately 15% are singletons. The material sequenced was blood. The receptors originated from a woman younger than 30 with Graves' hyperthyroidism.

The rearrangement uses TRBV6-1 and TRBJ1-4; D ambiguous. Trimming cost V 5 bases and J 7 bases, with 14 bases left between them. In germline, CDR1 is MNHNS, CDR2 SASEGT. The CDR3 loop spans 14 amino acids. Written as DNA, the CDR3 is TGTGCCAGCAGTCCCAGACGAGGGTTTGAAAAACTGTTTTTT. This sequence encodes CASSPRRGFEKLFF.

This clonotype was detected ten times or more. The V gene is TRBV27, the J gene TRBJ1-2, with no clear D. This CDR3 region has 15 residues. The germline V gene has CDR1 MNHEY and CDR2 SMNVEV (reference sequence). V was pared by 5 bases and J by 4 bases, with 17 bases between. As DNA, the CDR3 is TGTGCCAGCAGTATGATCCCTGCGGTGGGCTATGGCTACACCTTC. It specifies CASSMIPAVGYGYTF.